The 2 T cell receptor beta chains in this list originate from one sample, sequenced in a study of cytomegalovirus exposure and HLA in healthy donors. Both 60 Vbeta primers and 13 Jbeta primers went into the PCR. The data were produced by immunoSEQ multiplex PCR, yet TCRdb's version contains in-frame clones alone and is incomplete. The table shows some 110,000 clones, with 70% to 85% occurring only once. The sample comprised PBMCs. The receptor source for this set is a man in his fifties or sixties in good health and CMV-seropositive.

The chain recombines TRBV28 with TRBJ1-6; 11 bases are shared with TRBD1. V shed 3 bases, J shed 9 bases, and the junction held 7 bases outside the gene matches. Germline lookup yields CDR1 MDHEN and CDR2 SYDVKM. CDR3 length equals 16 residues. CDR3 bases: TGTGCCAGCAGTTTGGGGGACAGGGGGTTAGCTTCACCCCTCCACTTT. As protein: CASSLGDRGLASPLHF. Together with reference TRBV28 and TRBJ1-6, the CDR3 gives the full variable domain: DVKVTQSSRYLVKRTGEKVFLECVQDMDHENMFWYRQDPGLGLRLIYFSYDVKMKEKGDIPEGYSVSREKKERFSLILESASTNQTSMYLCASSLGDRGLASPLHFGNGTRLTVT.

This rearrangement joins TRBV5-6 to TRBJ2-3, with D possibly matching TRBD1 (5 bases). The CDR3 covers 14 residues. V was clipped by 6 bases and J by 5 bases, with 16 bases between them. Germline V gene lookup returns CDR1 SGHDT and CDR2 YYEEEE. CDR3 protein: CASMKKGFIDTQYF. The CDR3 nucleotides read TGTGCCAGCATGAAGAAGGGGTTTATAGATACGCAGTATTTT. Supplemented by reference TRBV5-6 and TRBJ2-3, the full variable domain reads DAGVTQSPTHLIKTRGQQVTLRCSPKSGHDTVSWYQQALGQGPQFIFQYYEEEERQRGNFPDRFSGHQFPNYSSELNVNALLLGDSALYLCASMKKGFIDTQYFGPGTRLTVL.